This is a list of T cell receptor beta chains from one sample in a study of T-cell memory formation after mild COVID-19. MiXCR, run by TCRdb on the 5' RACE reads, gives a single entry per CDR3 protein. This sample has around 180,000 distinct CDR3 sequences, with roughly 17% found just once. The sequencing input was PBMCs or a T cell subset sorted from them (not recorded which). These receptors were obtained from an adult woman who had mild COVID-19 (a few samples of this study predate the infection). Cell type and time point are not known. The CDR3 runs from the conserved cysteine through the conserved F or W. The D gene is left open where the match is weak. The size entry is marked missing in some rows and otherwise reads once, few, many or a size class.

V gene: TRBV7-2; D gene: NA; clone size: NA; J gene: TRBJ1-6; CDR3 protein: CASSLHSQLNSPLHF; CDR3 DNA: TGTGCCAGCAGCTTACACAGCCAACTTAATTCACCCCTCCACTTT
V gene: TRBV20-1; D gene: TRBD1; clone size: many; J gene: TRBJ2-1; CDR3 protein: CSAAQPGQGRNEQFF; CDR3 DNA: TGCAGTGCTGCCCAACCGGGACAGGGGAGGAATGAGCAGTTCTTC
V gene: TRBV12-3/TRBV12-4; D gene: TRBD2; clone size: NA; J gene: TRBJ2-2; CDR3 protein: CASSSEMAASGSLSLFF; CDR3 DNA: TGTGCCAGCAGTTCCGAAATGGCGGCTAGCGGGAGTCTGTCGCTGTTTTTT
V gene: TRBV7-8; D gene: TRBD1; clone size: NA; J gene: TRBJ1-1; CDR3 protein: CASSLVRDRGNAEAFF; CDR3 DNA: TGTGCCAGCAGCTTAGTGAGGGACAGGGGGAACGCTGAAGCTTTCTTT
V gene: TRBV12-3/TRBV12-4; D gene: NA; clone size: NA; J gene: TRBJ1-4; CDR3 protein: CASSGGMGNEKLFF; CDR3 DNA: TGTGCCAGCAGTGGCGGGATGGGTAATGAAAAACTGTTTTTT
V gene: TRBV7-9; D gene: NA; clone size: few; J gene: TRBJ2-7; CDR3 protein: CASSGKEGEQYF; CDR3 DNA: TGTGCCAGCAGCGGGAAGGAAGGCGAGCAGTACTTC
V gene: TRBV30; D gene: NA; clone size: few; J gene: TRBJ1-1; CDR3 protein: CAWSFETEAFF; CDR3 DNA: TGTGCCTGGAGTTTCGAGACTGAAGCTTTCTTT
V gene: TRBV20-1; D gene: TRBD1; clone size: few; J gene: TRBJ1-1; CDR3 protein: CSAPRQGNLNTEAFF; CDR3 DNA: TGCAGTGCTCCCCGACAGGGAAACCTGAACACTGAAGCTTTCTTT
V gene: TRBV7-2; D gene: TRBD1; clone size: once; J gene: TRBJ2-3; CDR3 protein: CASSLVGRGRSDTQYF; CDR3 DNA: TGTGCCAGCAGCTTAGTCGGCAGGGGGCGTTCAGATACGCAGTATTTT
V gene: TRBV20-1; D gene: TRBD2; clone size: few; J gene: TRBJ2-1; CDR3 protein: CSARARLAGYNEQFF; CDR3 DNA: TGCAGTGCTAGAGCTAGACTAGCTGGCTACAATGAGCAGTTCTTC
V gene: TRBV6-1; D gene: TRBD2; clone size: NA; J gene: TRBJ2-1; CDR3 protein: CASSDPASGGPDEFF; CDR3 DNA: TGTGCCAGCAGTGATCCGGCTAGCGGGGGGCCGGACGAGTTCTTC
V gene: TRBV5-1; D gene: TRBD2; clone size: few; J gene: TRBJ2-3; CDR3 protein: CASSPTGTSGPYTDTQYF; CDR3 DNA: TGCGCCAGCAGCCCTACCGGGACTAGCGGGCCTTACACAGATACGCAGTATTTT
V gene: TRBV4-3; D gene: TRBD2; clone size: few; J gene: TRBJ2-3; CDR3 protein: CASSQGPGGTSTDTQYF; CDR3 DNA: TGCGCCAGCAGCCAAGGCCCCGGGGGGACTAGCACAGATACGCAGTATTTT
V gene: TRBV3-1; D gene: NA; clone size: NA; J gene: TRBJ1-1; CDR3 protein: CASGVGFEAFF; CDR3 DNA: TGTGCCAGTGGAGTGGGATTTGAAGCTTTCTTT
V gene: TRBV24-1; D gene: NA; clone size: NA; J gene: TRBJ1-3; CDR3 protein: CATSDGTNSGNTIYF; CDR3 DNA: TGTGCCACCAGTGACGGAACTAACTCTGGAAACACCATATATTTT
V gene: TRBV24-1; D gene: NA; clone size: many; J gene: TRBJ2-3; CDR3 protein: CATSASTVTDTQYF; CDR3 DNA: TGTGCCACCAGTGCATCCACTGTCACAGATACGCAGTATTTT
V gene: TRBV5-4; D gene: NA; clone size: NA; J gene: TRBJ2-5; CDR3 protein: CASTHMYRGRGETQYF; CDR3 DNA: TGTGCCAGCACCCACATGTATCGGGGGCGCGGTGAGACCCAGTACTTC
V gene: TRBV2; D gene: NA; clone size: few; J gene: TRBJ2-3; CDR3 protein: CASSGPERTNTDTQYF; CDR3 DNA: TGTGCCAGCAGTGGGCCCGAGCGGACTAACACAGATACGCAGTATTTT
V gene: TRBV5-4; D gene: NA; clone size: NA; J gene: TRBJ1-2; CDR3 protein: CASSHPGHSSYTF; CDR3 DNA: TGTGCCAGCAGCCACCCGGGACACTCGTCCTACACCTTC
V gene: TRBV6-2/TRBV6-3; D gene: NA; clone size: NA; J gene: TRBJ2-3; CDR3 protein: CASSYSLDDSTDTQYF; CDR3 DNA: TGTGCCAGCAGTTACTCGCTAGACGATAGTACAGATACGCAGTATTTT
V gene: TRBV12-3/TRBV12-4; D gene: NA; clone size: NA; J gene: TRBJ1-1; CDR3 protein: CASSLSGVMNTEAFF; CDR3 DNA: TGTGCCAGCAGTTTATCAGGCGTTATGAACACTGAAGCTTTCTTT
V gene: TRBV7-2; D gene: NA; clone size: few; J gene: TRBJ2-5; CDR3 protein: CASSLAGGYLQETQYF; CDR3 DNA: TGTGCCAGCAGCTTAGCCGGGGGATACCTACAAGAGACCCAGTACTTC
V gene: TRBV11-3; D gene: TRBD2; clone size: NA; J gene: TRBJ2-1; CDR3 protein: CASSLVVLAGPRVNEQFF; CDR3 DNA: TGTGCCAGCAGCTTAGTAGTACTAGCGGGCCCTCGAGTCAATGAGCAGTTCTTC
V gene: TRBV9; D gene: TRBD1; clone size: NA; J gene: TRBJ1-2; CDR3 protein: CASSYGTGGGYTF; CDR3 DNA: TGTGCCAGCAGCTACGGGACAGGGGGTGGCTACACCTTC
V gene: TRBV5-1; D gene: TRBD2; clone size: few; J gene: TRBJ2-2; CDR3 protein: CASSLGTSGSPGELFF; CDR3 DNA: TGCGCCAGCAGCTTGGGGACTAGCGGGAGTCCCGGGGAGCTGTTTTTT
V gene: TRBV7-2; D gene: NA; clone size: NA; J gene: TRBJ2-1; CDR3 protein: CASSSLASGQFF; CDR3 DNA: TGTGCCAGCAGCTCCCTAGCTTCAGGGCAGTTCTTC
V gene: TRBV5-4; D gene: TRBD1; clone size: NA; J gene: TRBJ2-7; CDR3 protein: CASSLNRGSYEQYF; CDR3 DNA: TGTGCCAGCAGCCTGAACAGGGGTTCCTACGAGCAGTACTTC
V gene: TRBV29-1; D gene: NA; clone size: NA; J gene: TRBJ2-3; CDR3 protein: CSGWRAPDTQYF; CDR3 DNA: TGCAGCGGGTGGAGGGCACCAGATACGCAGTATTTT
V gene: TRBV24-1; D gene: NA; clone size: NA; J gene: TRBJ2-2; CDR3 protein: CATSESGVRPGELFF; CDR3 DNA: TGTGCCACCAGTGAATCAGGGGTGAGGCCCGGGGAGCTGTTTTTT
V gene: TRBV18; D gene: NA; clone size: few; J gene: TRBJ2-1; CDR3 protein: CASSPPNSRDNEQFF; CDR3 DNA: TGTGCCAGCTCACCACCGAATAGCAGGGACAATGAGCAGTTCTTC
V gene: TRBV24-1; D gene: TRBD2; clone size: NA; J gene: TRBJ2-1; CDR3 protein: CATSDYPSGSSYNEQFF; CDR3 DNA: TGTGCCACCAGTGATTATCCTAGCGGGAGCTCCTACAATGAGCAGTTCTTC
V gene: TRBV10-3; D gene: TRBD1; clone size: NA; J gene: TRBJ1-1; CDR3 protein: CATRVGTVESTEAFF; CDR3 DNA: TGTGCCACCCGAGTCGGGACAGTGGAGAGCACTGAAGCTTTCTTT
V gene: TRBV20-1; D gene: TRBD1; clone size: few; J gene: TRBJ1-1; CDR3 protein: CSATRTGGLTEAFF; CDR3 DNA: TGCAGTGCTACCCGGACAGGGGGCCTCACTGAAGCTTTCTTT
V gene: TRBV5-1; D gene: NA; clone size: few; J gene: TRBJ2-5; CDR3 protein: CASSLAQRQETQYF; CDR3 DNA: TGCGCCAGCAGCTTGGCCCAGAGGCAAGAGACCCAGTACTTC
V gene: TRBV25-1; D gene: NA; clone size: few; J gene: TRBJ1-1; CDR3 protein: CASSVRVATSNTEAFF; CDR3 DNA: TGTGCCAGCAGTGTCAGGGTTGCGACGAGTAACACTGAAGCTTTCTTT
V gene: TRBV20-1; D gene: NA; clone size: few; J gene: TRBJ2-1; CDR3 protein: CSAGGSSEGYNEQFF; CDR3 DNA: TGCAGTGCCGGAGGATCTAGCGAAGGCTACAATGAGCAGTTCTTC
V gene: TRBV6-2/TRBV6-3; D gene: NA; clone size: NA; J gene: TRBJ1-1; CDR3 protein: CASGTGITEAFF; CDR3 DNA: TGTGCCAGCGGCACAGGGATAACTGAAGCTTTCTTT